This entry lists 5 T cell receptor beta chains sequenced from one sample in a study of blood T cells in healthy people across ages. A sample-barcoded 5' primer and a J-beta primer mix were used in a second PCR of roughly 7 to 12 cycles. One entry per CDR3 protein results from TCRdb running MiXCR on the 5' RACE reads. The sample has roughly 800,000 distinct CDR3 sequences; more than 45% are singletons. The specimen was blood. All receptors come from a young man in good health.

CDR3 amino acids: CASSQGRNSNQPQHF. In nucleotides, the CDR3 is TGTGCCAGCAGTCAGGGGAGGAATAGCAATCAGCCCCAGCATTTT. The chain has TRBV6-5 and TRBJ1-5, with a tentative D call TRBD1 (6 bases). The length of the CDR3 is 15 residues. CDR1 is MNHEY and CDR2 is SVGAGI in the germline V gene. Trimming pared 5 bases from V and 0 bases from J, leaving 11 bases between.

The chain combines TRBV9 with TRBJ2-1, with 10 bases matching TRBD1. V dropped 2 bases and J dropped 8; count of bases not matched to a gene: 10. Germline V gene lookup returns CDR1 SGDLS and CDR2 YYNGEE. The length of the CDR3 is 16 residues. The CDR3 nucleotides read TGTGCCAGCAGCGTGGAACCGGGACAGGGGAGAGATGAGCAGTTCTTC. Protein product: CASSVEPGQGRDEQFF.

The chain carries TRBV7-6 and TRBJ1-4; TRBD1 is a possible D gene (6 bases). The V gene's germline CDR1 is SGHVS and CDR2 FNYEAQ. With 1 base removed from V and 5 bases from J, the gap between germline ends came to 11 bases. The CDR3 contains 15 residues. The DNA of the CDR3 is TGTGCCAGCAGCTTAGGGGGGCCCCACAATGAAAAACTGTTTTTT. It translates to CASSLGGPHNEKLFF.

The V and J genes are TRBV7-2 and TRBJ2-1; no reliable D call. Germline loops: CDR1 SGHTA, CDR2 FQGNSA. This CDR3 has 14 amino acids. V was clipped by 3 bases and J by 5 bases, with 11 bases between them. The CDR3 nucleotides read TGTGCCAGCAGCTTCGGGCAGGCCCACAATGAGCAGTTCTTC. It specifies CASSFGQAHNEQFF.

In its sample, this clonotype was seen a few times. A single base separates this from a much larger clone, so it may be a read error. The chain links TRBV7-2 to TRBJ1-2; 7 positions match TRBD1. V lost 7 bases, J lost 5 bases, and 7 bases stayed unmatched. This CDR3 has 13 amino acids. Germline V gene sequence: CDR1 SGHTA, CDR2 FQGNSA. The CDR3 loop is CASIPGTAYGYTF. CDR3 nucleotide sequence: TGTGCCAGCATCCCTGGGACAGCATATGGCTACACCTTC.